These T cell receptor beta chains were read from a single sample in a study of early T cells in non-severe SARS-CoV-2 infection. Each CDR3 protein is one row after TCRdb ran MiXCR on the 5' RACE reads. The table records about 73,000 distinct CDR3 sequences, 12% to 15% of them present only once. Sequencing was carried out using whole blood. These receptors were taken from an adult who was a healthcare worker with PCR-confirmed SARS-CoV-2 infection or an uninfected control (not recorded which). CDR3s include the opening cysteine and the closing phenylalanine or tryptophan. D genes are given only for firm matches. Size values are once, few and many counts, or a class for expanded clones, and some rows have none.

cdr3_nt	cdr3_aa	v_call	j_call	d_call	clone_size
TGTGCCAGCAGCCAAGTCGACAGGGACAGTGGCTACACCTTC	CASSQVDRDSGYTF	TRBV3-1	TRBJ1-2	TRBD1	.
TGTGCCAGCAGCTTAGACAGCCTACAAGAGACCCAGTACTTC	CASSLDSLQETQYF	TRBV7-2	TRBJ2-5	.	.
TGTGCCAGCAGAGCCCACAGGGGGGAGAGAGAAAAACTGTTTTTT	CASRAHRGEREKLFF	TRBV27	TRBJ1-4	TRBD1	few
TGTGTCAGCAGCTCGTACCGCTCCAGCTCCTACGAGCAGTACTTC	CVSSSYRSSSYEQYF	TRBV7-6	TRBJ2-7	.	few
TGCGCCAGCAGCCGGACAGGGAACACTGAAGCTTTCTTT	CASSRTGNTEAFF	TRBV5-1	TRBJ1-1	TRBD1	many
TGTGCCAGCAGCTTAGGCCCAGTGGGAGATACGCAGTATTTT	CASSLGPVGDTQYF	TRBV7-3	TRBJ2-3	.	many
TGTGCCAGCAGCGAACAGATTAATTCACCCCTCCACTTT	CASSEQINSPLHF	TRBV9	TRBJ1-6	.	few
TGCGCCAGCAGCTCCCGGACTAGCGGTTACGAGCAGTACTTC	CASSSRTSGYEQYF	TRBV5-1	TRBJ2-7	TRBD2	many
TGTGCCAGCAGCATGACAGGGACCCCCGAAGCTTTCTTT	CASSMTGTPEAFF	TRBV5-5	TRBJ1-1	TRBD1	.
TGTGCCAGCAATCGCCAGGGGGCGCGGGGCACCGGGGAGCTGTTTTTT	CASNRQGARGTGELFF	TRBV5-4	TRBJ2-2	TRBD1	few
TGCAGCGTTGCTGACACTTACGAGCAGTACTTC	CSVADTYEQYF	TRBV29-1	TRBJ2-7	.	.
TGCAGTGCTAGGCGCAAGGGGGACCATCAGCCCCAGCATTTT	CSARRKGDHQPQHF	TRBV20-1	TRBJ1-5	.	few
TGTGCCAGCAGTTTAGCAGGGGGCCGCAATCAGCCCCAGCATTTT	CASSLAGGRNQPQHF	TRBV12-3/TRBV12-4	TRBJ1-5	TRBD1	.
TGTGCCAGCAGCTCCACAGGGGTAAAGACCCAGTACTTC	CASSSTGVKTQYF	TRBV7-9	TRBJ2-5	TRBD1	few
TGTGCCAGCAGCCAAGATTTATGGGACCTTGAAGCCTCCTTC	CASSQDLWDLEASF	TRBV4-2	TRBJ1-2	.	many
TGTGCCAGCAGCTTAGATGGCGGGCCTGGGGCCAACGTCCTGACTTTC	CASSLDGGPGANVLTF	TRBV7-8	TRBJ2-6	.	.
TGTGCCAGCAGTTACGGACAGCCACGTTCTGGAAACACCATATATTTT	CASSYGQPRSGNTIYF	TRBV27	TRBJ1-3	.	many
TGTGCCAGCAGTTTAATTGGGGGGCGCGGGAATCAGCCCCAGCATTTT	CASSLIGGRGNQPQHF	TRBV12-3/TRBV12-4	TRBJ1-5	.	.
TGTGCCAGCAGCCGGGACGCGGGGCGTGAAGCTTTCTTT	CASSRDAGREAFF	TRBV6-5	TRBJ1-1	.	.
TGTGCCAGCAGCTTAGATAGGGGCTATCAAGGGTTTGACTATGGCTACACCTTC	CASSLDRGYQGFDYGYTF	TRBV7-8	TRBJ1-2	.	few
TGTGCCAGCGTAAAAGACAACACTGAAGCTTTCTTT	CASVKDNTEAFF	TRBV2	TRBJ1-1	.	.
TGCAGCGTTGAAGGGAGATCAGGCCGGAACCCGGGTGAAAAACTGTTTTTT	CSVEGRSGRNPGEKLFF	TRBV29-1	TRBJ1-4	.	few
TGTGCCAGCAGCTTAGGCGGTGGTGGGGAGACCCAGTACTTC	CASSLGGGGETQYF	TRBV7-3	TRBJ2-5	.	few
TGTGCCAGCACCGGAGAGAGCTACGAGCAGTACTTC	CASTGESYEQYF	TRBV28	TRBJ2-7	.	.
TGTGCCAGCAGCCCGGGCCGTTGGAGGGGCACAGATACGCAGTATTTT	CASSPGRWRGTDTQYF	TRBV6-2/TRBV6-3	TRBJ2-3	.	few
TGTGCCAGCACCCTGGTCGGCGAGCAGTTCTTC	CASTLVGEQFF	TRBV12-3/TRBV12-4	TRBJ2-1	.	large
TGTGCCAGCAGCTTAAATCCAGGGGGGACCACTGAAGCTTTCTTT	CASSLNPGGTTEAFF	TRBV7-3	TRBJ1-1	TRBD1	few
TGTGCCAGCAGCTTAGGAAGGCATGGGACCCAGTACTTC	CASSLGRHGTQYF	TRBV11-2	TRBJ2-5	.	many
TGTGCCATCAGTGATGGAGGACAGGGCTACTATGGCTACACCTTC	CAISDGGQGYYGYTF	TRBV10-3	TRBJ1-2	TRBD1	.
TGTGCCAGCAGCCAAGAGGGACAGGGGGCTTATGGCTACACCTTC	CASSQEGQGAYGYTF	TRBV4-2	TRBJ1-2	TRBD1	.
TGTGCCACCCGACGATCGAGCACAGATACGCAGTATTTT	CATRRSSTDTQYF	TRBV28	TRBJ2-3	.	.
TGCAGCGTAGGGGAGGGGGCTTTCTTT	CSVGEGAFF	TRBV29-1	TRBJ1-1	.	.
TGTGCCAGCAGTGTAACAAGCACAGATACGCAGTATTTT	CASSVTSTDTQYF	TRBV6-4	TRBJ2-3	.	.
TGTGCCAGCAGTCTCTATGAAGGGGGTAGCAATCAGCCCCAGCATTTT	CASSLYEGGSNQPQHF	TRBV6-7	TRBJ1-5	.	many
TGCAGCGGGGCCTTCACAGATACGCAGTATTTT	CSGAFTDTQYF	TRBV29-1	TRBJ2-3	.	few
TGTGCCAGCAGTTCACGCGGCGGGGGACTTATTCTGCCCCAGCATTTT	CASSSRGGGLILPQHF	TRBV27	TRBJ1-5	.	many
TGTGCCAGCGGGGGACGGGGCCTTGAAGCTTTCTTT	CASGGRGLEAFF	TRBV7-9	TRBJ1-1	.	many
TGTGCCAGCAGTTTTAGGGGGGGCACTGAAGCTTTCTTT	CASSFRGGTEAFF	TRBV27	TRBJ1-1	.	many
TGTGCCAGCAGTTGCGTAGCGGGGGTGGATGCCTACGAGCAGTACTTC	CASSCVAGVDAYEQYF	TRBV6-6	TRBJ2-7	TRBD2	few
TGTGCCAGCAGCTCCGGGACAGGGGGCACTGAAGCTTTCTTT	CASSSGTGGTEAFF	TRBV3-1	TRBJ1-1	TRBD1	.
TGCAGCGTTGAAGAGCCGAGGGGATATGGCTACACCTTC	CSVEEPRGYGYTF	TRBV29-1	TRBJ1-2	.	many
TGTGCCAGCTCACCATCGGGGGAAGGCCAGCCCCAGCATTTT	CASSPSGEGQPQHF	TRBV18	TRBJ1-5	.	.
TGCAGCGTTGAAGATTACGGGGATAAGAGCTATGGCTACACCTTC	CSVEDYGDKSYGYTF	TRBV29-1	TRBJ1-2	.	.
TGTGCCAGCAGCACCGGACTAGCGAGTCAAGAGACCCAGTACTTC	CASSTGLASQETQYF	TRBV5-5	TRBJ2-5	TRBD2	.